The rows below give T cell receptor beta chains drawn from one sample of a study of T cell changes during pregnancy in multiple sclerosis. This table comes from immunoSEQ multiplex PCR, and its TCRdb copy is limited to in-frame clones, with some not included. The table has about 77,000 clones, 89% seen once; the top ten hold approximately 1.9%. Here the sequenced sample was peripheral blood, taken before pregnancy. These receptor sequences come from a female donor with multiple sclerosis, enrolled in a pregnancy study. The CDR3 runs from the conserved cysteine through the conserved F or W. Each record gives: V gene, J gene, D gene, clone size, CDR3 DNA, CDR3 protein. D genes are given only for firm matches. The size entry is marked missing in some rows and otherwise reads once, few, many or a size class.

TRBV5-1	TRBJ2-3	TRBD2	.	TGCGCCAGCAGCCGGGGGGGGAGCACAGATACGCAGTATTTT	CASSRGGSTDTQYF
TRBV6-5	TRBJ1-1	TRBD1	.	TGTGCCAGCAGTTTACAGGGGGACTTCACTGAAGCTTTCTTT	CASSLQGDFTEAFF
TRBV7-9	TRBJ2-5	.	.	TGTGCCAGCAGCTTTAGTAGAGAGACCCAGTACTTC	CASSFSRETQYF
TRBV6-1	TRBJ1-2	.	.	TGTGCCAGCAGTGAAGCGCAACAGTGGTATGGCTACACCTTC	CASSEAQQWYGYTF
TRBV7-7	TRBJ1-1	.	few	TGTGCTAGCAGCTTCCTTGTGAACACTGAAGCTTTCTTT	CASSFLVNTEAFF
TRBV11-3	TRBJ2-1	TRBD2	.	TGTGCCAGCAGCCTCCGGACTAGCCTCTCATACAATGAGCAGTTCTTC	CASSLRTSLSYNEQFF
TRBV4-1	TRBJ2-1	TRBD2	.	TGCGCCAGCAGCCGCGGGGAGGGAGCGGGGGGATACAATGAGCAGTTCTTC	CASSRGEGAGGYNEQFF
TRBV5-1	TRBJ1-2	.	.	TGCGCCAGCAGCTTGGGGTCTGGCGGCTATGGCTACACCTTC	CASSLGSGGYGYTF
TRBV5-1	TRBJ2-4	.	.	TGCGCCAGCAGCTCCTCCGCGGGGTCAGCCAAAAACATTCAGTACTTC	CASSSSAGSAKNIQYF
TRBV7-8	TRBJ1-6	.	.	TGTGCCAGCAGCCCAAGGAGACAGACCCTGGGGCCTTATAATTCACCCCTCCACTTT	CASSPRRQTLGPYNSPLHF
TRBV9	TRBJ1-2	.	few	TGTGCCAGCAGCGTAGCAGGGGCTACTAGCTATGGCTACACCTTC	CASSVAGATSYGYTF
TRBV6-1	TRBJ2-5	TRBD2	.	TGTGCCAGCAGTGAAGAAGGCGGGGGGGCCGAGACCCAGTACTTC	CASSEEGGGAETQYF
TRBV30	TRBJ1-4	.	.	TGTGCCTGGACCCCCAGGGGTAAGGTTGGAGATGAAAAACTGTTTTTT	CAWTPRGKVGDEKLFF
TRBV13	TRBJ2-3	.	.	TGTGCCAGCAGCCCCGCGCCGGCAGATACGCAGTATTTT	CASSPAPADTQYF
TRBV19	TRBJ1-1	.	.	TGTGCCAGTAGTATTAACAGGGTGAACACTGAAGCTTTCTTT	CASSINRVNTEAFF
TRBV7-2	TRBJ2-4	.	.	TGTGCCAGCAGCTTATCTCCACTAGCCAAAAACATTCAGTACTTC	CASSLSPLAKNIQYF
TRBV2	TRBJ1-1	.	.	TGTGCCAGCAGCAGGGGCACTAACACTGAAGCTTTCTTT	CASSRGTNTEAFF
TRBV12-5	TRBJ1-2	.	once	TGTGCTAGTGGTTTAGCTTATGGCTACACCTTC	CASGLAYGYTF
TRBV12-5	TRBJ1-3	TRBD1	.	TGTGCTAGTGACAGGGGTGGAAACACCATATATTTT	CASDRGGNTIYF
TRBV4-1	TRBJ1-2	.	.	TGCGCCAGCAGCCTCATGACTCGGGGGTACGTGGGCTACACCTTC	CASSLMTRGYVGYTF
TRBV2	TRBJ2-1	.	.	TGTGCCAGCAGTACCCTCTTGGGGGCCGATGGGAGCTCCTACAATGAGCAGTTCTTC	CASSTLLGADGSSYNEQFF
TRBV29-1	TRBJ2-1	TRBD1	.	TGCAGCGCCTACGGGACAGGCAACTACAATGAGCAGTTCTTC	CSAYGTGNYNEQFF
TRBV6-1	TRBJ1-1	TRBD1	.	TGTGCCAGCAGTTTGACGACAGGGGGTTTACGAGCTTTCTTT	CASSLTTGGLRAFF
TRBV27	TRBJ2-1	.	.	TGTGCCAGCAGCGGATGGGGCCTCCATGAGCAGTTCTTC	CASSGWGLHEQFF
TRBV19	TRBJ1-5	TRBD1	.	TGTGCCAGTAGCCACCGGGACAGGGGGTATCAGCCCCAGCATTTT	CASSHRDRGYQPQHF
TRBV18	TRBJ2-2	TRBD2	.	TGTGCCAGCTCACCGTTATCACTAGCGGGGGCCACCGGGGAGCTGTTTTTT	CASSPLSLAGATGELFF
TRBV4-1	TRBJ2-1	.	.	TGCGCCAGCAGCCCGAAAGGGGGGGGGCCATATGAGCAGTTCTTC	CASSPKGGGPYEQFF
TRBV30	TRBJ1-5	.	once	TGTGCCTGGGAAGACGGGGGAAATCAGCCCCAGCATTTT	CAWEDGGNQPQHF
TRBV15	TRBJ2-3	.	.	TGTGCCACCAGCACCATTCGGACAGCCAGAGGGGATACGCAGTATTTT	CATSTIRTARGDTQYF
TRBV2	TRBJ1-3	TRBD1	.	TGTGCCAGCAGGGGGACAGGGGCTGGAAACACCATATATTTT	CASRGTGAGNTIYF
TRBV5-1	TRBJ1-5	.	.	TGCGCCAGCAGCTTGGACCCTAACAATCAGCCCCAGCATTTT	CASSLDPNNQPQHF
TRBV2	TRBJ1-2	.	.	TGTGCCGGTCAGGGAGACGACAGGAGCTACACCTTC	CAGQGDDRSYTF
TRBV18	TRBJ1-1	.	.	TGTGCCAGCTCACCATCACGGGGAAACACTGAAGCTTTCTTT	CASSPSRGNTEAFF
TRBV11-3	TRBJ1-6	TRBD1	once	TGTGCCAGCAGCTTAGGGAGTCAGGGGGGAGCGACGTTTTATAATTCACCCCTCCACTTT	CASSLGSQGGATFYNSPLHF
TRBV5-1	TRBJ1-1	TRBD1	.	TGCGCCAGCAGCGAAGGACAGGCGGGAACCATTGAAGCTTTCTTT	CASSEGQAGTIEAFF
TRBV7-2	TRBJ2-7	.	.	TGTGCCAGCAGCTTAAGCGGGGGACAGACCTACGAGCAGTACTTC	CASSLSGGQTYEQYF
TRBV15	TRBJ1-2	.	.	TGTGCCACCAGCAGAGACGGGGGAAACTATGGCTACACCTTC	CATSRDGGNYGYTF
TRBV10-3	TRBJ2-3	TRBD2	.	TGTGCCATCAGCGGGGATGGCGGGGGGACAGATACGCAGTATTTT	CAISGDGGGTDTQYF
TRBV7-3	TRBJ2-1	.	.	TGTGCCAGCAGCTTGGGCCAGGGGGGTATCAATGAGCAGTTCTTC	CASSLGQGGINEQFF
TRBV28	TRBJ1-2	.	once	TGTGCCAGCAGTTTTAGGGAGAATGGCTACACCTTC	CASSFRENGYTF